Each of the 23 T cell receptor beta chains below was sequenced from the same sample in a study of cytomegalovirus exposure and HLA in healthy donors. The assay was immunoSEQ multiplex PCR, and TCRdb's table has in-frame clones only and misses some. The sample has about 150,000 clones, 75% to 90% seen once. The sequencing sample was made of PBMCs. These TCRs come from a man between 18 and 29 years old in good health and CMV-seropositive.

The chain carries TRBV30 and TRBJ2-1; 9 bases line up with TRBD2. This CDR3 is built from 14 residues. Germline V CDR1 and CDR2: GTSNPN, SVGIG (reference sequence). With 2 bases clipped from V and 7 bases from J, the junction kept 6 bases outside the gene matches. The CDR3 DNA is TGTGCCTGGAGTTGGGGACTAGCCAAAAATGAGCAGTTCTTC. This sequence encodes CAWSWGLAKNEQFF.

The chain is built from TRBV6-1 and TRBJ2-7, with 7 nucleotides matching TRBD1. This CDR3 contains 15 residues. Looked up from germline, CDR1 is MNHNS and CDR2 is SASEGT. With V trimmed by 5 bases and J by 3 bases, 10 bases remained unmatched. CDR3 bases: TGTGCCAGCAGTAGAGACGGACAGGTCATCTACGAGCAGTACTTC. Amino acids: CASSRDGQVIYEQYF.

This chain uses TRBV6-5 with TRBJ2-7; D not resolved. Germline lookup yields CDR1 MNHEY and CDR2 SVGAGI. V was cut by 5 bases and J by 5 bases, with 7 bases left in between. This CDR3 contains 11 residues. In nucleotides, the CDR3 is TGTGCCAGCAGTCAGATGGACGAGCAGTACTTC. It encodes CASSQMDEQYF.

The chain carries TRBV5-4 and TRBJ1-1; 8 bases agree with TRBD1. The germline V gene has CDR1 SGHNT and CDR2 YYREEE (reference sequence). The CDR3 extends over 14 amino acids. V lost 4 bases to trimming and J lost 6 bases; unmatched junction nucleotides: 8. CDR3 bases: TGTGCCAGCAGCCTGCGGGACAGGACTGCTGAAGCTTTCTTT. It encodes CASSLRDRTAEAFF.

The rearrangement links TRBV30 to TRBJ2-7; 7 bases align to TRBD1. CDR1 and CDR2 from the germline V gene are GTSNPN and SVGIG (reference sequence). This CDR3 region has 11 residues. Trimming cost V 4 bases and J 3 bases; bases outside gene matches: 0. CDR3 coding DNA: TGTGCCTGGACAGGGGGCTACGAGCAGTACTTC. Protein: CAWTGGYEQYF.

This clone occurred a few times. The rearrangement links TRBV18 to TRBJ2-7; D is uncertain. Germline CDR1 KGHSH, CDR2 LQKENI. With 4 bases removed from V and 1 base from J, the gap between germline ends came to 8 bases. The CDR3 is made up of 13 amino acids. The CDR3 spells CASSLSGSYEQYF. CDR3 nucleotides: TGTGCCAGCTCACTTTCAGGTTCCTACGAGCAGTACTTC.

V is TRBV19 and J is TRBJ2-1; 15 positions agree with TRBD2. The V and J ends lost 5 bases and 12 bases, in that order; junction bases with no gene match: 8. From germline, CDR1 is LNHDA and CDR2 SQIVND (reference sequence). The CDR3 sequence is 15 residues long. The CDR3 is CASSGGLAGGPRQFF. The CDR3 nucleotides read TGTGCCAGTAGTGGAGGACTAGCGGGGGGGCCGAGGCAGTTCTTC.

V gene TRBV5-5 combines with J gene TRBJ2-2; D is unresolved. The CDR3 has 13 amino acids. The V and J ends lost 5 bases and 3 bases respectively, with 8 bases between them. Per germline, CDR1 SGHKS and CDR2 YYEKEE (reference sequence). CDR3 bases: TGTGCCAGCAGGAAACGGGACACCGGGGAGCTGTTTTTT. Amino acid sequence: CASRKRDTGELFF.

DNA for the CDR3: TGCGCCAGCAGCCAAGATCGGGCGGGGTATGAGACCCAGTACTTC. It is translated as CASSQDRAGYETQYF. This chain connects TRBV4-3 to TRBJ2-5; D possibly corresponds to TRBD2 (6 bases). In germline, CDR1 is LGHNA, CDR2 YSLEER. CDR3 size: 15 residues. Trimming pared 0 bases from V and 5 bases from J, leaving 13 bases between.

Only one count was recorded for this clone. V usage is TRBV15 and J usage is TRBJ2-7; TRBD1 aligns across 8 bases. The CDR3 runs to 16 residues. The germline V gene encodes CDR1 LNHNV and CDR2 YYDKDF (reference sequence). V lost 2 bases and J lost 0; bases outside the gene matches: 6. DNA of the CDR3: TGTGCCACCAGCAGACCTCGGGACAGGAGCTCCTACGAGCAGTACTTC. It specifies CATSRPRDRSSYEQYF.

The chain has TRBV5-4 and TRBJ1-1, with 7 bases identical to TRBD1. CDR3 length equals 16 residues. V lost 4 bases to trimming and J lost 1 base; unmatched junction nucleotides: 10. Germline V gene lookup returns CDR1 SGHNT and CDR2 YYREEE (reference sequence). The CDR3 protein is CASSPTGQAGNTEAFF. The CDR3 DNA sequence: TGTGCCAGCAGCCCTACCGGACAGGCTGGGAACACTGAAGCTTTCTTT.

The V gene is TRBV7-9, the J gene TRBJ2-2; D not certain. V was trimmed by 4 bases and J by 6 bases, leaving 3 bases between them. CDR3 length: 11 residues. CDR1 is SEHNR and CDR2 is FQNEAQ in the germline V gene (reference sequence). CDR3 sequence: CASSSSGELFF. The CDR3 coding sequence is TGTGCCAGCAGCTCTTCCGGGGAGCTGTTTTTT.

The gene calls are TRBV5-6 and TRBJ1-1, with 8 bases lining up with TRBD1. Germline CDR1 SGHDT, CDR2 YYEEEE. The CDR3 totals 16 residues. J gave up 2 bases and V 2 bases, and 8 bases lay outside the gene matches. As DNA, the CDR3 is TGTGCCAGCAGCTTTTTCACGACAGGGGCTAACACTGAAGCTTTCTTT. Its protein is CASSFFTTGANTEAFF.

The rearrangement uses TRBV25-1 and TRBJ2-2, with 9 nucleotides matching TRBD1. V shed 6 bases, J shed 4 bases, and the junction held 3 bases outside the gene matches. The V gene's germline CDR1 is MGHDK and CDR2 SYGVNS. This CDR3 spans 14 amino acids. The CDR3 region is CASSWTGATGELFF. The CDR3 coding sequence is TGTGCCAGCAGCTGGACAGGGGCCACCGGGGAGCTGTTTTTT.

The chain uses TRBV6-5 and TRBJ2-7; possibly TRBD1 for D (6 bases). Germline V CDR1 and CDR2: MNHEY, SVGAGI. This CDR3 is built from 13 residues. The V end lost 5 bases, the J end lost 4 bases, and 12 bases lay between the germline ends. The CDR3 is CASSPRTAYEQYF. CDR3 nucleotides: TGTGCCAGCAGTCCCCGGACAGCTTACGAGCAGTACTTC.

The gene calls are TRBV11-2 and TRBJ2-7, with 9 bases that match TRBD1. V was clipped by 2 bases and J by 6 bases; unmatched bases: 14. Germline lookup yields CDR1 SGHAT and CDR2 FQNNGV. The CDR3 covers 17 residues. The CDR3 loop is CASSLFTLGQGTGEQYF. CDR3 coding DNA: TGTGCCAGCAGCTTATTCACGCTGGGACAGGGAACGGGCGAGCAGTACTTC.

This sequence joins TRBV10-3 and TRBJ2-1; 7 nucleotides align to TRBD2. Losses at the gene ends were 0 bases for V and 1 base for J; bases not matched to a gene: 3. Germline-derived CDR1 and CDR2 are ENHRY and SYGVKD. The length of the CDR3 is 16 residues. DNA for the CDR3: TGTGCCATCAGTGAGTCCGGACTAGTTTCCTACAATGAGCAGTTCTTC. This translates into CAISESGLVSYNEQFF.

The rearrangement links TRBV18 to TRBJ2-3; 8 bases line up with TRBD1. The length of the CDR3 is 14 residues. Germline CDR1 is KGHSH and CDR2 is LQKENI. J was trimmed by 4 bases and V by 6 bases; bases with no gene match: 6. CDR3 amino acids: CASSQTGVADTQYF. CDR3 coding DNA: TGTGCCAGCTCTCAGACAGGGGTTGCAGATACGCAGTATTTT.

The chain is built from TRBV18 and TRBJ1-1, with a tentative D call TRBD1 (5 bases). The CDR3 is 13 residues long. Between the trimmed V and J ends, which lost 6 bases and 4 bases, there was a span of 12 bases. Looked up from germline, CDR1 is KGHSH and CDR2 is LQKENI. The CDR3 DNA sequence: TGTGCCAGCTCCAAAGCCGGGGGCACTGAAGCTTTCTTT. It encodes CASSKAGGTEAFF.

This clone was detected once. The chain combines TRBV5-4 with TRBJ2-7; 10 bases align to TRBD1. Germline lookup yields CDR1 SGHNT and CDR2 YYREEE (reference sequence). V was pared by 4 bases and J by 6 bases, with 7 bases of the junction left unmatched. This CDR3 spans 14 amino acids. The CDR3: CASSLTGTGAEQYF. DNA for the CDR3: TGTGCCAGCAGCCTGACCGGGACAGGGGCCGAGCAGTACTTC.

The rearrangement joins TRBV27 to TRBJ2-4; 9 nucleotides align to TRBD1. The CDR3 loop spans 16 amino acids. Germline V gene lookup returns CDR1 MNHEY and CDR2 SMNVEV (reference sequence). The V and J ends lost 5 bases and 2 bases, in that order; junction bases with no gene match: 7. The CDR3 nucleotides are TGTGCCAGCAGTCGATCACAGGGGGCGACCAAAAACATTCAGTACTTC. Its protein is CASSRSQGATKNIQYF.

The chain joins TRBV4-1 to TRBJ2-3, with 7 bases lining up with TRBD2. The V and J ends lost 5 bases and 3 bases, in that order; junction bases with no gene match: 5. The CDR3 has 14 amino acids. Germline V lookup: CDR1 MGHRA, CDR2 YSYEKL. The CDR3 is CASSSRGGTDTQYF. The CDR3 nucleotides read TGCGCCAGCAGCTCTAGGGGAGGGACAGATACGCAGTATTTT.

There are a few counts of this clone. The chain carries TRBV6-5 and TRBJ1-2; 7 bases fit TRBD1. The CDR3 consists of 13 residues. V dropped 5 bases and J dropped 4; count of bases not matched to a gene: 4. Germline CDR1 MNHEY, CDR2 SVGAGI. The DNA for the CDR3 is TGTGCCAGCAGTCTTGACAGGGCCTATGGCTACACCTTC. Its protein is CASSLDRAYGYTF.